Listed below are T cell receptor beta chains from one sample, sequenced in a study of cytomegalovirus exposure and HLA in healthy donors. Here immunoSEQ multiplex PCR was the method, and the copy in TCRdb shows in-frame clones only, minus some. The sample lists about 65,000 clones; 80% were seen once. Source material: PBMCs. These receptors were collected from a woman in her 30s in good health and CMV-seronegative. CDR3s include the opening cysteine and the closing phenylalanine or tryptophan.

cdr3_aa | v_call
CASSQERHSTDTQYF | TRBV4-3
CTSSRGQGINSPLHF | TRBV1
CAWSVRENTEAFF | TRBV30
CASSETSGGADTQYF | TRBV6-1
CSVEDSAGVPYEQYF | TRBV29-1
CAWSGSFYGYTF | TRBV30
CASKGASYEQYF | TRBV19
CASSNRSNEKLFF | TRBV18
CASSDRGGYEQYF | TRBV4-1
CASSPRASVYEQYF | TRBV7-6
CASSLSDVGAGELFF | TRBV9
CAWSVRDRVSPEQYF | TRBV30
CASRPGTGNEKLFF | TRBV6-1
CASSLGRRYEQYF | TRBV5-6
CASSVTGGTEAFF | TRBV10-1
CASSFSATSTDTQYF | TRBV5-1
CASSMTGGNQPQHF | TRBV5-5
CASGAGKDEQYF | TRBV4-1
CASSQDPRGVAEAFF | TRBV4-1
CASSQEAREIDHEQYF | TRBV14
CASSFSGGVDEQFF | TRBV5-1
CAWKQGMPNEKLFF | TRBV30
CASKSPGQGRETQYF | TRBV28
CASSLRGSPIYEQYF | TRBV6-5
CASSYDRQNIQYF | TRBV27
CASSLTVSDTQYF | TRBV7-3
CASIPPRQGARRNTIYF | TRBV23-1
CASSIRDFRSGELFF | TRBV9
CASSQFGPENTEAFF | TRBV4-1
CASRPRTGGNSPLHF | TRBV28
CSARVLDTQYF | TRBV20-1
CSVEDVFGYTF | TRBV29-1
CASSVGQGLSYEQYF | TRBV6-1
CASGRGRNTGELFF | TRBV13
CSAPGQRFHTF | TRBV20-1
CASGTSGYNEQFF | TRBV2
CASSPGFSTDTQYF | TRBV7-9
CASSAGRGGTEAFF | TRBV18
CASSLERSYGYTF | TRBV5-4
CASRQGRTNTEAFF | TRBV27
CASSWDRATEAFF | TRBV7-8
CAAGPDTEAFF | TRBV30
CASIGLAVGETQYF | TRBV10-2
CASSLTQGVQETQYF | TRBV7-9
CASSRDRSYNEQFF | TRBV7-2
CASSTVSGGSDTQYF | TRBV6-5
CASSPGTGYGYTF | TRBV6-1
CASSEASGARGQPQHF | TRBV6-1
CASSHPLVGGRETQYF | TRBV4-1
CASSPPGYTEAFF | TRBV7-9
CAITTSLLTEAFF | TRBV6-1
CASSRQTSGRSATDTQYF | TRBV5-1
CASSFHSGTVPYGYTF | TRBV5-8